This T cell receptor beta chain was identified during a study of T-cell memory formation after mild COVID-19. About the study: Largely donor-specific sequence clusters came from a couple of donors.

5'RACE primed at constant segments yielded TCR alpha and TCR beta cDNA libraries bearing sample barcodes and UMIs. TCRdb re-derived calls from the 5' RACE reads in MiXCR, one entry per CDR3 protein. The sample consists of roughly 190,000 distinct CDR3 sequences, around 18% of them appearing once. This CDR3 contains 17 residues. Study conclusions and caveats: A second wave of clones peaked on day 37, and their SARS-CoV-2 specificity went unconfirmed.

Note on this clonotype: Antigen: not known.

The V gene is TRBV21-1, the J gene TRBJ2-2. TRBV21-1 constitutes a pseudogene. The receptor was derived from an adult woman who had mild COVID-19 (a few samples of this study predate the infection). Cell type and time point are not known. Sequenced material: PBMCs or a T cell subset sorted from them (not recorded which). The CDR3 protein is CASSKAGYRGNTGELFF. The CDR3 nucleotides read TGTGCCAGCAGCAAGGCCGGTTATCGGGGTAACACCGGGGAGCTGTTTTTT.